This T cell receptor beta chain derives from a study of CD8+ T cells in alopecia areata. RNA extraction and reverse transcription yielded cDNA as sequencing template. Profiled with immunoSEQ multiplex PCR; TCRdb holds only in-frame clones, not every one. Found here are 200,000 to 250,000 clones, less than 75% of them singletons; the top ten hold 1.6%. Treatment noted: oral pan-JAK inhibitor, 5-10 mg twice daily. CDR1 is LNHDA and CDR2 is SQIVND in the germline V gene (reference sequence). The CDR3 consists of 12 residues. The ends were cut back, 7 bases at V and 0 bases at J, with 5 bases in the middle. This clone has more than one count but fewer than ten.

This clonotype originated in a human donor with alopecia areata. The rearrangement uses TRBV19 and TRBJ2-3; D is ambiguous. The material sequenced was CD4+ T cells sorted from blood, taken at week 4, from a patient treated with tofacitinib. DNA of the CDR3: TGTGCCAGTACATCTAGCACAGATACGCAGTATTTT. Residues: CASTSSTDTQYF.